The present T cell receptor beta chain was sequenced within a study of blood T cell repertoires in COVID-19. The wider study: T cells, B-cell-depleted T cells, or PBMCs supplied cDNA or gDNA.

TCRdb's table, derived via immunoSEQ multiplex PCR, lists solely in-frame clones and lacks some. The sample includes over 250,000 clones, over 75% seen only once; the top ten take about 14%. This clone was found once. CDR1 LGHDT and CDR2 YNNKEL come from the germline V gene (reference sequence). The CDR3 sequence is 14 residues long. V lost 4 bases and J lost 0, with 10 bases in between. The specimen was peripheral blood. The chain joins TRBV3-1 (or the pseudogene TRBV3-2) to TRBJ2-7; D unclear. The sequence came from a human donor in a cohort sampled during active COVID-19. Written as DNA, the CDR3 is TGTGCCAGCAGCCCAACACTAAGCTCCTACGAGCAGTACTTC. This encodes CASSPTLSSYEQYF.